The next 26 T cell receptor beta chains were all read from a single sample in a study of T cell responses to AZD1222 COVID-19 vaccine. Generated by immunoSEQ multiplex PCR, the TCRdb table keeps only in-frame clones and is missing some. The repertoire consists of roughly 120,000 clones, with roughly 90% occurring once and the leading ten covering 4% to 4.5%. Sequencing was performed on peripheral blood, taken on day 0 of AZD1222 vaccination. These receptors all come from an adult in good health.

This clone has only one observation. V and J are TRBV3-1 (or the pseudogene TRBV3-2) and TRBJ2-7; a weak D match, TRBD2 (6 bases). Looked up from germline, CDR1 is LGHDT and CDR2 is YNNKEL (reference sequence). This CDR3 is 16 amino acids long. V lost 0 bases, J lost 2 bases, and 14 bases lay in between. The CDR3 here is CASSQENPEGAYEQYF. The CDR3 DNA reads TGTGCCAGCAGCCAAGAAAACCCGGAGGGCGCCTACGAGCAGTACTTC.

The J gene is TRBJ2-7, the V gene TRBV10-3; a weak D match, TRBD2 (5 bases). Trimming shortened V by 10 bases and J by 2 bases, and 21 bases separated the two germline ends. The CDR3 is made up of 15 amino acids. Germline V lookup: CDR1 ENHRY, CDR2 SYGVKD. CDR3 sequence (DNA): TGTGCCACAACCCCTAAGGAGGCTGGAGCCTACGAGCAGTACTTC. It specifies CATTPKEAGAYEQYF.

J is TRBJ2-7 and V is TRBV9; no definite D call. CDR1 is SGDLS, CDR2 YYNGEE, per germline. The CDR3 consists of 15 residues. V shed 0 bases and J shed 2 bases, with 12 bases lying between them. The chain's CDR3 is CASSVEAGETYEQYF. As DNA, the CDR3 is TGTGCCAGCAGCGTAGAGGCAGGCGAGACCTACGAGCAGTACTTC.

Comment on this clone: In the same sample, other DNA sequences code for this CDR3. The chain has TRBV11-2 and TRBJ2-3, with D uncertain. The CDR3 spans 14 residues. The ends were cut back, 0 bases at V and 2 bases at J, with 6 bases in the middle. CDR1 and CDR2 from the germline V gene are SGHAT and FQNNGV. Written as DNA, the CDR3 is TGTGCCAGCAGCTTAGATCGTAACACAGATACGCAGTATTTT. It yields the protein CASSLDRNTDTQYF.

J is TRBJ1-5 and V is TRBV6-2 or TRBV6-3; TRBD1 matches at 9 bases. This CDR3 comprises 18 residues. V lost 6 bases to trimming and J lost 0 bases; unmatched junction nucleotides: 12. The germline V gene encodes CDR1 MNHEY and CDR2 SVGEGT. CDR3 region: CASSQPGQGSYSNQPQHF. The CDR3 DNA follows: TGTGCCAGCAGCCAACCGGGACAGGGCTCCTATAGCAATCAGCCCCAGCATTTT.

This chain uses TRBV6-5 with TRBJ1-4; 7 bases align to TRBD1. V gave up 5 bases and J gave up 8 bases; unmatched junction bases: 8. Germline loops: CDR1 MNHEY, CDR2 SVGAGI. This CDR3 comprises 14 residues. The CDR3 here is CASSLKGAWEKLFF. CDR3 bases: TGTGCCAGCAGTCTAAAGGGGGCCTGGGAAAAACTGTTTTTT.

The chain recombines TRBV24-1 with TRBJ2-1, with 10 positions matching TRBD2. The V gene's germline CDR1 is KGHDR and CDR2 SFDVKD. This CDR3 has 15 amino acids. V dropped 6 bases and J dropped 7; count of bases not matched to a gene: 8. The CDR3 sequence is CATSSSGSRLNEQFF. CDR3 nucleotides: TGTGCCACCAGTTCTAGCGGGAGCCGTCTGAATGAGCAGTTCTTC.

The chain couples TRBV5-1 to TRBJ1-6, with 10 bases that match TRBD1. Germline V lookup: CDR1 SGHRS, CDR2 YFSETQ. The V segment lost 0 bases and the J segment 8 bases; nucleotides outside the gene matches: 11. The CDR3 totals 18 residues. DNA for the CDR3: TGCGCCAGCAGCTTGGCGGGACAGGGGTTTTACCGGGATTCACCCCTCCACTTT. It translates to CASSLAGQGFYRDSPLHF.

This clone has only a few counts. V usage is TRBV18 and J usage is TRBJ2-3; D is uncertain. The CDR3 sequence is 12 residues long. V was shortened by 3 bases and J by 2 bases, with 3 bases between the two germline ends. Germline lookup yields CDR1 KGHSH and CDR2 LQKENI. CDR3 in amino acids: CASSPSTDTQYF. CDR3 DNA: TGTGCCAGCTCACCCTCCACAGATACGCAGTATTTT.

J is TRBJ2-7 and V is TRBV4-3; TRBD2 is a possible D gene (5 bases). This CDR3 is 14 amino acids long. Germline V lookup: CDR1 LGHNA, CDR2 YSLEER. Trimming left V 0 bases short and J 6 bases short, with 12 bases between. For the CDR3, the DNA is TGCGCCAGCAGCCAAGACCCTGGGAGTTTCGAGCAGTACTTC. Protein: CASSQDPGSFEQYF.

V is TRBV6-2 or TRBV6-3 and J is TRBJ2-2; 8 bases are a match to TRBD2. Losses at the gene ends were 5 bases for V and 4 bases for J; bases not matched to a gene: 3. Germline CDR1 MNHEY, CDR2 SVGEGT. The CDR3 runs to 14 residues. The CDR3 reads CASSQRGRTGELFF. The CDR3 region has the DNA TGTGCCAGCAGTCAGCGGGGGCGCACCGGGGAGCTGTTTTTT.

CDR3 in amino acids: CASRSSGGDPSTDTQYF. For the CDR3, the DNA is TGTGCCAGCAGATCTAGCGGGGGGGATCCTAGCACAGATACGCAGTATTTT. V gene TRBV25-1 combines with J gene TRBJ2-3; TRBD2 matches at 12 bases. The CDR3 extends over 17 amino acids. The germline V gene has CDR1 MGHDK and CDR2 SYGVNS. Trimming removed 6 bases from V and 0 bases from J; junction bases left unmatched: 7. Full variable domain (missing parts from reference TRBV25-1 and TRBJ2-3): EADIYQTPRYLVIGTGKKITLECSQTMGHDKMYWYQQDPGMELHLIHYSYGVNSTEKGDLSSESTVSRIRTEHFPLTLESARPSHTSQYLCASRSSGGDPSTDTQYFGPGTRLTVL.

The CDR3 sequence is CASSPPGQSIIQYF. The CDR3 region has the DNA TGTGCCAGCAGTCCACCGGGACAGTCCATCATTCAGTACTTC. The chain has TRBV6-5 and TRBJ2-4, with 7 positions matching TRBD1. After removal of 5 bases from V and 9 bases from J, the junction contained 10 bases not matched to a gene. The CDR3 contains 14 residues. CDR1 is MNHEY, CDR2 SVGAGI, per germline.

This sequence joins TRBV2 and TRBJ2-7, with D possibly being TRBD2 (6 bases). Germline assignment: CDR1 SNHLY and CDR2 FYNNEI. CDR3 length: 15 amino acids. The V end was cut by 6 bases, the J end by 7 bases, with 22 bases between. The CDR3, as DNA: TGTGCCAGCAGGAGGCTAGCGACAAGTCTCGGGGAGCAGTACTTC. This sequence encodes CASRRLATSLGEQYF.

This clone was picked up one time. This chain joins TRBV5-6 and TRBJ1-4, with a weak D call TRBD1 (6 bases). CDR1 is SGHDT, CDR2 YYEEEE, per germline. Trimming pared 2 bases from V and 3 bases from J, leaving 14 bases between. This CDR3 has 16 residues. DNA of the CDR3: TGTGCCAGCAGCTTCGAGACAGGAATCGCTAATGAAAAACTGTTTTTT. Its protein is CASSFETGIANEKLFF. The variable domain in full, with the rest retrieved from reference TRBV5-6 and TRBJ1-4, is DAGVTQSPTHLIKTRGQQVTLRCSPKSGHDTVSWYQQALGQGPQFIFQYYEEEERQRGNFPDRFSGHQFPNYSSELNVNALLLGDSALYLCASSFETGIANEKLFFGSGTQLSVL.

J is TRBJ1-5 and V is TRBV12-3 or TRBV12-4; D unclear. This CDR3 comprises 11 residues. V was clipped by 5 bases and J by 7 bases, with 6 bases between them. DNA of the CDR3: TGTGCCAGCAGTCACGGACAGCCCCAGCATTTT. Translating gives CASSHGQPQHF.

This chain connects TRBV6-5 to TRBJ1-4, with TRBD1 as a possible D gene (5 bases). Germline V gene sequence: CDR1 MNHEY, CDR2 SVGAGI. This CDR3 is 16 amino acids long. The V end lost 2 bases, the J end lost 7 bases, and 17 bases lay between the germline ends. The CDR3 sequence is CASSYATGAGGEKLFF. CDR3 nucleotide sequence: TGTGCCAGCAGTTACGCGACCGGGGCCGGGGGTGAAAAACTGTTTTTT.

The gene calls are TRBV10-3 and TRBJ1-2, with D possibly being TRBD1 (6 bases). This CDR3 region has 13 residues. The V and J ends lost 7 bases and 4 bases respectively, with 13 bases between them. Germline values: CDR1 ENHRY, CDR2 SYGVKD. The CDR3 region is CAIKPQGGYGYTF. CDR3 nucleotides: TGTGCCATCAAACCACAGGGAGGCTATGGCTACACCTTC.

The CDR3, as DNA: TGTGCCAGCAGCCAAGGGCGGACTAATTCAACTAATGAAAAACTGTTTTTT. This encodes CASSQGRTNSTNEKLFF. The chain joins TRBV3-1 (or the pseudogene TRBV3-2) to TRBJ1-4; D uncertain. The V end lost 1 base, the J end lost 0 bases, and 12 bases lay between the germline ends. CDR3 length: 17 residues. The V gene's germline CDR1 is LGHDT and CDR2 YNNKEL (reference sequence).

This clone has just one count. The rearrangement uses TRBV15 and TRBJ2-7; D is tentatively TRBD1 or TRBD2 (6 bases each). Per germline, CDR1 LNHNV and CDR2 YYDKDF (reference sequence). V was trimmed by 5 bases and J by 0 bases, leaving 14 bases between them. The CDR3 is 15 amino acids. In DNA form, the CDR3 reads TGTGCCACCAGCCCCCGGGGGCTTAGCTCCTACGAGCAGTACTTC. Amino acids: CATSPRGLSSYEQYF.

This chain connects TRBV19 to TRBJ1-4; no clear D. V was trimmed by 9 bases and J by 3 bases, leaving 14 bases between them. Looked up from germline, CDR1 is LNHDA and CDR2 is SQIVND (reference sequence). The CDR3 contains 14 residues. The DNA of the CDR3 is TGTGCCAGCAAGGTTCGGTACCCTAATGAAAAACTGTTTTTT. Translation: CASKVRYPNEKLFF.

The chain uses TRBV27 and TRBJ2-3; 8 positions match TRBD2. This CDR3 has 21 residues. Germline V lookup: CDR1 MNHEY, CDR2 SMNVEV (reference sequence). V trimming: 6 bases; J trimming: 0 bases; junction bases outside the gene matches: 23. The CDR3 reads CASRFLRGGGGPAPSTDTQYF. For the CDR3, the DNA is TGTGCCAGCAGGTTCTTACGGGGGGGCGGGGGGCCAGCGCCTAGCACAGATACGCAGTATTTT.

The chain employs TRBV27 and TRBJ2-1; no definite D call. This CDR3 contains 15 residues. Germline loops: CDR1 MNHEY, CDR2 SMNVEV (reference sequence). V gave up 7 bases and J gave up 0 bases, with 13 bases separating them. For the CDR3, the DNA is TGTGCCAGCACCCCCGTGAGGAACTCCTACAATGAGCAGTTCTTC. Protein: CASTPVRNSYNEQFF.

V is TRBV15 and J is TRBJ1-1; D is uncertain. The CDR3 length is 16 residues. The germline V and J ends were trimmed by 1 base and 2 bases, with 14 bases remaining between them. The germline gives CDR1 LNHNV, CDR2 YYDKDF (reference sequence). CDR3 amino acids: CATSRGIRGSNTEAFF. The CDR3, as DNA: TGTGCCACCAGCAGAGGAATTCGGGGATCCAACACTGAAGCTTTCTTT. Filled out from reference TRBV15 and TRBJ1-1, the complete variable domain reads DAMVIQNPRYQVTQFGKPVTLSCSQTLNHNVMYWYQQKSSQAPKLLFHYYDKDFNNEADTPDNFQSRRPNTSFCFLDIRSPGLGDTAMYLCATSRGIRGSNTEAFFGQGTRLTVV.

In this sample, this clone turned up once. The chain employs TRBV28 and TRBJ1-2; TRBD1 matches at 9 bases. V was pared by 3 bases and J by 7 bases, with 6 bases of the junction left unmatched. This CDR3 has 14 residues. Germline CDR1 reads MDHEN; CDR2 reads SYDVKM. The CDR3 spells CASSFNRGPFGYTF. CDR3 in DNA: TGTGCCAGCAGTTTTAACAGGGGGCCTTTTGGCTACACCTTC.

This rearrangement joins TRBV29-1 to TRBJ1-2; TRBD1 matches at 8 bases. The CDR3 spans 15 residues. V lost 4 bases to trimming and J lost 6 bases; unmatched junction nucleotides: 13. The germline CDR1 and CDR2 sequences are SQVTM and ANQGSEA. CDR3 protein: CSVALRNRGENGYTF. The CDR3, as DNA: TGCAGCGTTGCGCTGCGGAACAGGGGGGAAAATGGCTACACCTTC.